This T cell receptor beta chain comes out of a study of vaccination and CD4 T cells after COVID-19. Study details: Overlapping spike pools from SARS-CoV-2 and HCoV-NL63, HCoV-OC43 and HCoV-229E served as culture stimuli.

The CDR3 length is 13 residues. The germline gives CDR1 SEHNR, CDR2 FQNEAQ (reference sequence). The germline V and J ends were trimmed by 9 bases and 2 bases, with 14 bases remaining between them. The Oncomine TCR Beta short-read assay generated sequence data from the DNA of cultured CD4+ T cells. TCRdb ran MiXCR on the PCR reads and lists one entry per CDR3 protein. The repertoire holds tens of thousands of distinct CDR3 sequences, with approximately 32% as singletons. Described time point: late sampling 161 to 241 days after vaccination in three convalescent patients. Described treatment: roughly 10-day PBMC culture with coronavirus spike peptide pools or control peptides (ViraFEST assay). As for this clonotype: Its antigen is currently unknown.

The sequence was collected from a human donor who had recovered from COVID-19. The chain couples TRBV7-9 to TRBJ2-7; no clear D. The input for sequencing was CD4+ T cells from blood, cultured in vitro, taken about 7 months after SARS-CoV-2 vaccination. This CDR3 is CARWEGPAYEQYF. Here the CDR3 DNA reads TGTGCCAGGTGGGAAGGGCCTGCCTACGAGCAGTACTTC.